Included here is one T cell receptor beta chain sequence, with context. It was during active infection that Seattle patients were enrolled and then longitudinally followed. Original methodology: The assay estimated nucleated cells by amplifying reference gene primers. Assay: immunoSEQ multiplex PCR; the TCRdb copy retains only in-frame clones and omits some. V and J calls and clone size are given by that table; D and trimming were obtained from the DNA. Among about 55,000 clones listed, about 91% were seen once. This sample stems from a study of blood T cell repertoires in COVID-19. About the study: Collection of acute and convalescent COVID-19 samples took place in the United States, Italy and Spain. Sources were T cells, B-cell-depleted T cells, or PBMCs; the material itself was cDNA or gDNA.

Trimming took 0 bases from V and 6 from J, leaving 10 bases between them. This CDR3 comprises 14 residues. The germline V gene encodes CDR1 SGDLS and CDR2 YYNGEE. The specimen sequenced was peripheral blood. The V gene is TRBV9, the J gene TRBJ2-1; tentatively, D is TRBD2 (5 bases). The sequence was obtained from a man aged 40-49 years with COVID-19, enrolled during active disease. In DNA, the CDR3 is TGTGCCAGCAGCGTAGGTGGGAGCGGCAATGAGCAGTTCTTC. Protein: CASSVGGSGNEQFF.